This T cell receptor beta chain originates from a study of shared clonotypes between healthy human individuals (dated by TCRdb to about 2020). Background for the entire study: The cohort comprised two women and a few men aged 18 to 49 years. Per donor, three plates each were used for CD4 naive and CD4 memory, two for CD8 naive, and one for CD8 memory. To increase sequencing depth and limit assay-specific biases, TCR repertoire library preparation and sequencing were carried out by different laboratories using diverse techniques. Blood TCR repertoires of several healthy adults were deeply sequenced to estimate repertoire size and the extent of clonotype sharing between individuals. Each donor's leukapheresis produced roughly between roughly 0.94 and 9.5 billion PBMCs. Study-level results and caveats: Because the study included a small number of donors, the genetic and exposure-history diversity represented was limited. Sampling was restricted to blood, and TCR repertoires in tissues likely differ from the TCR repertoires found in blood. Compared with non-shared clonotypes, clonotypes shared by all four sorted-subset donors had higher generation probabilities. Across four donors, 5% to 6% of naive CD4, more than 3% of naive CD8, 2% to 2.5% of memory CD4, and about 0.44% of memory CD8 clonotypes were shared. Estimated clonotype richness was generally larger for naive than for memory subsets. Pairwise subsampling led to the expectation that sequencing depth would affect the degree of clonotype sharing among donors. Incomplete sequencing was indicated by rarefaction of sorted-subset datasets, despite the large sequencing depth.

For the CD8 naive samples, CD45RO-negative cells were positively selected for CCR7, yielding a CD45RA+CCR7+ population from which TemRA cells were excluded. Donors were healthy HIV-negative adults with no recently reported acute infections or vaccinations. Every donor was a Caucasian adult living in Nashville, Tennessee, USA. Blood was obtained by leukapheresis, after which PBMCs were separated by Ficoll-Histopaque density gradient centrifugation and cryopreserved in liquid nitrogen vapor phase. Analytical flow cytometry was used to check the purity and quantity of each magnetically sorted T cell population. Genomic DNA was isolated from every sorted fraction and measured by UV absorbance on a Nanodrop 2000c. Note on this clone: Its cognate antigen has yet to be identified. Base qualities are missing; no much larger clone stands one base away.

Using the deep immunoSEQ assay, multiplex PCR amplified TCR CDR3 regions from genomic DNA. Genomic DNA extracted from each cell subset was distributed evenly over all wells of several immunoSEQ 96-well plates, and each plate served as one replicate. For sorted subsets, approximately 200 ng of genomic DNA, equivalent to about 30,000 T cell genomes, went into each replicate PCR. Purified libraries were measured with a Qubit 3.0 fluorometer, size-checked on a Bioanalyzer 2100, and measured again with the KAPA Library Quantification kit. A separate single-read 150-cycle Illumina NextSeq 550 flow cell was used to sequence each immunoSEQ 96-well plate. The original pipeline was this. Because the immunoSEQ output held only junctional sequences and lacked quality scores, the filtering could not match the filtering applied to full-length reads. To assign V/J genes and CDR3, sequences were annotated against IMGT germline references using PyIR, a Python wrapper for IgBLAST v1.9. Any read was removed if the V/J assignment was weak (E-value above 1e-6), the CDR3 was missing, or the read contained stop codons, out-of-frame junctions, or ambiguous translated residues. V3J clonotypes were defined as sequences sharing an identical inferred V gene, J gene, and CDR3 amino acid sequence. Percentage overlap between repertoires was computed as shared unique clonotypes divided by the size of the smaller repertoire. Repertoire richness was assessed with RTK rarefaction, the Chao1 estimator, and Recon v2.1 estimates of unobserved clonotypes. Generation probabilities were computed with OLGA for all TCRbeta clonotypes obtained by the gDNA method from several donors. The immuneACCESS repertoire file appears here via TCRdb, limited to in-frame rearrangements. These files lack a portion of the clones; in checked studies, under half of the deficit traces to unresolved V genes, and the cause of the others is not known. V and J calls and clone size come straight from that table; D and trimming were deduced from the DNA. This sample has a few hundred thousand clones in its table, and roughly 95% of those were observed once. Jointly, the top ten make up 0.11% of the sample.

From a lookup of the germline V gene, CDR1 and CDR2 are MGHRA and YSYEKL. Germline trimming: 3 bases from V, 5 bases from J; junction bases outside gene matches: 12. The CDR3, cysteine through phenylalanine, is 17 amino acids long. Of all the DNA, just the CDR3 is kept, 51 bases in frame from base 1. The chain joins TRBV4-1 to TRBJ2-7; TRBD1 fits 11 bases in the junction. Sequencing input: naive CD8+ T cells sorted from blood. The label giving this sample's cell subset or site can be read as: CD45RA+CCR7+. This receptor was taken from a woman aged 25 to 39 in good health. The sequenced DNA: TGCGCCAGCAGCCAGGGCCGCCGGGGGACAGGGGGGAACGAGCAGTACTTC. Its coded protein is CASSQGRRGTGGNEQYF.